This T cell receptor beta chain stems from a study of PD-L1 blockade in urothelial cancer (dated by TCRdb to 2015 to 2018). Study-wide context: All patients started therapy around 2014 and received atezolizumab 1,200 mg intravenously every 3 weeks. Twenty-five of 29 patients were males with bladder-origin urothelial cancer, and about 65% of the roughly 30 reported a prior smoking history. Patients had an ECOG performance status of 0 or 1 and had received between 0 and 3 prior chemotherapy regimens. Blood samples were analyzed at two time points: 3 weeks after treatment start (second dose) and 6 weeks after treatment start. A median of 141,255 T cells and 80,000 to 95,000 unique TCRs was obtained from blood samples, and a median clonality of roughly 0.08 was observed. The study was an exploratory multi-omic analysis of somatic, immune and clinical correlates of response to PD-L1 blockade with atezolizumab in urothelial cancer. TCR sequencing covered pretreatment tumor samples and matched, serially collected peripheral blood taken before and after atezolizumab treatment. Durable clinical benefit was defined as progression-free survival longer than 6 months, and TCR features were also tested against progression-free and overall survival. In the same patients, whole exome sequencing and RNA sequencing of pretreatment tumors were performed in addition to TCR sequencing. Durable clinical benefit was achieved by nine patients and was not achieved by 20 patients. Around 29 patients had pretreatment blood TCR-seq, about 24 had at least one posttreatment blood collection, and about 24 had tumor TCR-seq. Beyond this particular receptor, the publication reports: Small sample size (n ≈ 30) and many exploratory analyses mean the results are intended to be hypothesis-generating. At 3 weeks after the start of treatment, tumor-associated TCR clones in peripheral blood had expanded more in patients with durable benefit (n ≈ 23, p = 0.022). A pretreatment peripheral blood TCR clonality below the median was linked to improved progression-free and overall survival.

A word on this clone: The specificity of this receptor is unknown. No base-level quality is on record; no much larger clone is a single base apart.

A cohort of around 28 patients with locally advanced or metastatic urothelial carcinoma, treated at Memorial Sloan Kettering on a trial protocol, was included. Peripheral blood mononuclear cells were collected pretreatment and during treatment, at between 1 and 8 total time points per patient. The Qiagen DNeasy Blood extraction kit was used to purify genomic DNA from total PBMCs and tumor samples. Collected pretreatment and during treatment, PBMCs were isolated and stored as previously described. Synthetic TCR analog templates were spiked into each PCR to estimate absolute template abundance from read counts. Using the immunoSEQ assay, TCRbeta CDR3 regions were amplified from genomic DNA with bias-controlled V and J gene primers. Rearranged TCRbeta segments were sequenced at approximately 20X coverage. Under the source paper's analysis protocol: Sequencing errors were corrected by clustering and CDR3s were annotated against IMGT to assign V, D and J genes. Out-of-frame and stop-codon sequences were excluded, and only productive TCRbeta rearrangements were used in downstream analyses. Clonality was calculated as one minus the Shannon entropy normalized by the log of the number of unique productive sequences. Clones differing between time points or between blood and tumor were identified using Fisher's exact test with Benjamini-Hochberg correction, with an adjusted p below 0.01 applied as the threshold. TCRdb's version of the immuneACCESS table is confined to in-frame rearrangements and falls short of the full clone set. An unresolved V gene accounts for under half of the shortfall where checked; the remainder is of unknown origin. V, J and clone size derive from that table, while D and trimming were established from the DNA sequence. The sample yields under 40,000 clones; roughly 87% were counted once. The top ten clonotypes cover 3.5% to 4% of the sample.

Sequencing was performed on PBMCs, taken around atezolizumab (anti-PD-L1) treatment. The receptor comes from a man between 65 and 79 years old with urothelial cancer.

In nucleotides, the sequence is TGTGCCAGCAGCCACTCGGGGGAACACTGGTCGGCTTTCTTT. Its protein product is CASSHSGEHWSAFF. Rearrangement joined TRBV7-9 to TRBJ1-1; possibly the D gene is TRBD1, per 5 matching bases. The CDR3, from cysteine to phenylalanine, totals 14 residues. The read is trimmed to its CDR3 DNA, 42 bases read in frame from base 1. The germline V gene (reference sequence) yields SEHNR for CDR1 and FQNEAQ for CDR2. At the junction V is shortened by 5 bases and J by 11 bases, with 21 bases in between.